One and the same sample provided the 25 T cell receptor beta chains below, sequenced in a study of blood T cell repertoires in COVID-19. Assay used: immunoSEQ multiplex PCR; TCRdb lists only in-frame clones, some missing. The sample contains around 140,000 clones, 75% to 90% of which appear only once. Sequencing input: peripheral blood. These receptors all come from a man over 45 with active COVID-19.

This rearrangement joins TRBV6-5 to TRBJ1-1; D unclear. CDR1 is MNHEY and CDR2 is SVGAGI in the germline V gene. V dropped 7 bases and J dropped 1 base, with 10 bases sitting between them. This CDR3 has 13 residues. Here the CDR3 reads CASIPSENTEAFF. CDR3 coding DNA: TGTGCCAGCATCCCCAGTGAGAACACTGAAGCTTTCTTT.

This sequence joins TRBV7-2 and TRBJ2-3; D remains ambiguous. Trimming removed 5 bases at V and 14 bases at J, with 20 bases between. The CDR3 loop spans 13 amino acids. CDR1 and CDR2 from the germline V gene are SGHTA and FQGNSA. The CDR3 nucleotides read TGTGCCAGCAGCCTCCCCTCAGTGGCGGATTCGTATTTT. This sequence encodes CASSLPSVADSYF.

A single count supports this clone. V gene TRBV7-9 combines with J gene TRBJ2-1; TRBD1 is a possible D gene (6 bases). Germline assignment: CDR1 SEHNR and CDR2 FQNEAQ (reference sequence). V lost 3 bases to trimming and J lost 5 bases, with 26 bases between them. CDR3 length: 19 residues. The CDR3, as DNA: TGTGCCAGCAGCTTGGTGCAAACAGGGAAATTCAGAAGAGACAATGAGCAGTTCTTC. This codes for CASSLVQTGKFRRDNEQFF.

The V gene is TRBV24-1, the J gene TRBJ2-1, with 7 positions matching TRBD1. The CDR3 is 9 residues long. The J segment lost 13 bases and the V segment lost 12 bases, leaving 5 bases of the junction unmatched. Germline loops: CDR1 KGHDR, CDR2 SFDVKD. CDR3 sequence: CAARDSQFF. As DNA, the CDR3 is TGTGCCGCTCGGGACAGTCAGTTCTTC.

The V call is TRBV4-1, the J call TRBJ1-2, with D possibly being TRBD1 (5 bases). The CDR3 is made up of 13 amino acids. From germline, CDR1 is MGHRA and CDR2 YSYEKL. V was shortened by 4 bases and J by 3 bases, with 9 bases between the two germline ends. CDR3 nucleotide sequence: TGCGCCAGCAGCCCCCGGGGGGACTATGGCTACACCTTC. This gives the protein CASSPRGDYGYTF.

CDR3 loop: CASSLSTRGLSNEKLFF. CDR3 sequence (DNA): TGTGCCAGCAGCTTATCAACGAGGGGGTTGTCTAATGAAAAACTGTTTTTT. This chain uses TRBV7-9 with TRBJ1-4; maybe TRBD1 (6 bases). This CDR3 region has 17 residues. The germline V gene has CDR1 SEHNR and CDR2 FQNEAQ (reference sequence). Trimming took 2 bases from V and 3 from J, leaving 16 bases between them.

The rearrangement links TRBV24-1 to TRBJ1-4, with TRBD1 identical over 9 bases. Germline CDR1 and CDR2: KGHDR and SFDVKD. The length of the CDR3 is 15 residues. The trim removed 3 bases at V and 5 bases at J, leaving 3 bases unmatched. In DNA form, the CDR3 reads TGTGCCACCAGTGATGGACAGGGGACGAATGAAAAACTGTTTTTT. Amino acid sequence: CATSDGQGTNEKLFF.

The V gene is TRBV5-1, the J gene TRBJ2-2, with 11 bases lining up with TRBD2. The germline V gene encodes CDR1 SGHRS and CDR2 YFSETQ. The V gene end was trimmed by 9 bases and the J gene end by 2 bases; junction bases not matched to a gene: 6. The CDR3 contains 15 residues. CDR3 sequence: CATTSGGFNTGELFF. CDR3 coding DNA: TGCGCCACTACTAGCGGGGGTTTTAACACCGGGGAGCTGTTTTTT.

This sequence joins TRBV2 and TRBJ2-7; 7 nucleotides agree with TRBD1. The CDR3 sequence is 16 residues long. Trimming took 2 bases from V and 6 from J; bases not matched to a gene: 13. Germline loops: CDR1 SNHLY, CDR2 FYNNEI. In nucleotides, the CDR3 is TGTGCCAGCAGTGAAAGGGCAGGGGGTACGTCCGCCGAGCAGTACTTC. This sequence encodes CASSERAGGTSAEQYF.

This clone occurred a few times. This chain joins TRBV7-9 and TRBJ1-3; 7 positions match TRBD1. Germline loops: CDR1 SEHNR, CDR2 FQNEAQ (reference sequence). The CDR3 covers 13 residues. After removal of 5 bases from V and 8 bases from J, the junction contained 6 bases not matched to a gene. The CDR3 nucleotides are TGTGCCAGCAGCAAACAGGGGAGAGACACCATATATTTT. Its protein is CASSKQGRDTIYF.

The V call is TRBV15, the J call TRBJ2-5; 12 bases align to TRBD2. There are 15 residues in the CDR3. J gave up 2 bases and V 4 bases, and 2 bases lay outside the gene matches. Looked up from germline, CDR1 is LNHNV and CDR2 is YYDKDF (reference sequence). The CDR3 sequence is CATSTGTSGQETQYF. Here the CDR3 DNA reads TGTGCCACCAGCACCGGGACTAGCGGGCAAGAGACCCAGTACTTC.

The chain employs TRBV4-1 and TRBJ2-1, with 9 bases that match TRBD2. This CDR3 is built from 16 residues. V lost 0 bases, J lost 7 bases, and 7 bases stayed unmatched. In germline, CDR1 is MGHRA, CDR2 YSYEKL. CDR3 sequence: CASSQEDSGGGNEQFF. The CDR3 DNA reads as TGCGCCAGCAGCCAAGAGGATAGCGGGGGTGGGAATGAGCAGTTCTTC.

Worth noting for this clone: Other DNA sequences of this sample code for an identical CDR3. The rearrangement links TRBV18 to TRBJ1-3; D not resolved. Trimming shortened V by 6 bases and J by 4 bases, and 10 bases separated the two germline ends. The CDR3 is made up of 13 amino acids. The germline V gene encodes CDR1 KGHSH and CDR2 LQKENI. This CDR3 is CASSPSSGNTIYF. CDR3 in DNA: TGTGCCAGCTCCCCTTCCTCCGGAAACACCATATATTTT.

The chain employs TRBV25-1 and TRBJ1-4; D is possibly TRBD1 (6 bases). CDR3 length: 13 amino acids. Per the germline V gene, CDR1 is MGHDK and CDR2 is SYGVNS. Trimming took off 1 base at V and 6 bases at J, with 6 bases between the two ends. The chain's CDR3 is CASSESGDEKLFF. DNA of the CDR3: TGTGCCAGCAGTGAATCAGGGGATGAAAAACTGTTTTTT.

The J gene is TRBJ2-5, the V gene TRBV2; 9 positions agree with TRBD2. Germline CDR1 is SNHLY and CDR2 is FYNNEI. The V segment lost 7 bases and the J segment 7 bases; nucleotides outside the gene matches: 13. The CDR3 length is 15 residues. In DNA form, the CDR3 reads TGTGCCAGCATTGGCGGGGGGGCTCGAGTGGGGACCCAGTACTTC. It codes for CASIGGGARVGTQYF.

This clone was counted once. The chain links TRBV5-1 to TRBJ2-7; D is possibly TRBD2 (5 bases). The CDR3 has 17 residues. V was shortened by 0 bases and J by 6 bases, with 22 bases between the two germline ends. From germline, CDR1 is SGHRS and CDR2 YFSETQ. CDR3 protein: CASSLASGRTSDGEQYF. CDR3 DNA sequence: TGCGCCAGCAGCTTGGCCTCAGGTCGGACTTCTGACGGCGAGCAGTACTTC.

CDR3 coding DNA: TGTGCCAGCAGCTTGCCCTCCGGACTCCACTCCTACAATGAGCAGTTCTTC. Its protein product is CASSLPSGLHSYNEQFF. The chain employs TRBV5-6 and TRBJ2-1; D perhaps matches TRBD2 (5 bases). V was pared by 1 base and J by 0 bases, with 14 bases between. The CDR3 is 17 amino acids. Germline CDR1 and CDR2: SGHDT and YYEEEE.

This chain uses TRBV5-6 with TRBJ1-4; D possibly corresponds to TRBD1 (5 bases). The CDR3 runs 15 residues. Germline CDR1 SGHDT, CDR2 YYEEEE. Trimming left V 1 base short and J 8 bases short, with 15 bases between. CDR3 DNA: TGTGCCAGCAGCTTGAAACTCTCAGGGATCGAAAAACTGTTTTTT. Amino acids: CASSLKLSGIEKLFF. The variable domain in full, with the rest retrieved from reference TRBV5-6 and TRBJ1-4, is DAGVTQSPTHLIKTRGQQVTLRCSPKSGHDTVSWYQQALGQGPQFIFQYYEEEERQRGNFPDRFSGHQFPNYSSELNVNALLLGDSALYLCASSLKLSGIEKLFFGSGTQLSVL.

This clone was recorded once. The V call is TRBV19, the J call TRBJ1-6; a possible D gene is TRBD1 (5 bases). Per germline, CDR1 LNHDA and CDR2 SQIVND (reference sequence). V was shortened by 3 bases and J by 9 bases, with 15 bases between the two germline ends. This CDR3 is 15 amino acids long. In nucleotides, the CDR3 is TGTGCCAGTAGTATGGATGGGGCAGCCACTTCACCCCTCCACTTT. Amino acid sequence: CASSMDGAATSPLHF.

This clone was picked up one time. This chain links TRBV4-2 with TRBJ2-1; possibly TRBD2 for D (6 bases). The CDR3 is made up of 17 amino acids. Deletions cut 2 bases from V and 0 bases from J, with 14 bases between. Germline CDR1 reads LGHNA; CDR2 reads YNFKEQ. The CDR3 bases are TGTGCCAGCAGCCAATACTATAGCGGAAGCTCCTACAATGAGCAGTTCTTC. Protein: CASSQYYSGSSYNEQFF.

The chain links TRBV7-6 to TRBJ1-6; D call uncertain. In germline, CDR1 is SGHVS, CDR2 FNYEAQ. Between the trimmed V and J ends, which lost 1 base and 8 bases, there was a span of 9 bases. The CDR3 contains 14 residues. CDR3 DNA: TGTGCCAGCAGCTTAGTCGCCTTAGATTCACCCCTCCACTTT. This translates into CASSLVALDSPLHF.

This rearrangement joins TRBV9 to TRBJ2-7; the D gene is possibly TRBD2 (5 bases). This CDR3 contains 15 residues. Trimming left V 6 bases short and J 2 bases short, with 18 bases between. Germline lookup yields CDR1 SGDLS and CDR2 YYNGEE. CDR3 residues: CASTPGLTPTYEQYF. The CDR3 region has the DNA TGTGCCAGCACACCAGGACTGACCCCCACCTACGAGCAGTACTTC.

The chain carries TRBV6-5 and TRBJ2-5; D is perhaps TRBD1 (6 bases). The CDR3 extends over 13 amino acids. Trimming took 5 bases from V and 5 from J, leaving 12 bases between them. Germline V gene sequence: CDR1 MNHEY, CDR2 SVGAGI. CDR3 sequence: CASSIQGWETQYF. The CDR3 DNA reads as TGTGCCAGCAGTATCCAGGGGTGGGAGACCCAGTACTTC.

V gene TRBV12-3 or TRBV12-4 combines with J gene TRBJ1-1; D ambiguous. Trimming removed 5 bases at V and 0 bases at J, with 7 bases between. This CDR3 comprises 13 residues. In nucleotides, the CDR3 is TGTGCCAGCAGTCTCGGGGTGAACACTGAAGCTTTCTTT. It is translated as CASSLGVNTEAFF.

The CDR3, as DNA: TGCAGCGTTGAGAAGACAGGGGGGTTTTACGAGCAGTACTTC. Its protein is CSVEKTGGFYEQYF. The chain carries TRBV29-1 and TRBJ2-7; 9 bases map to TRBD1. V shed 3 bases, J shed 4 bases, and the junction held 7 bases outside the gene matches. This CDR3 has 14 residues. Germline V gene data show CDR1 as SQVTM and CDR2 as ANQGSEA.